Listed below are T cell receptor beta chains from one sample, sequenced in a study of T-cell memory formation after mild COVID-19. Via MiXCR, TCRdb re-called the 5' RACE reads, giving one row per CDR3 protein. Here the sample spans more than 350,000 distinct CDR3 sequences, over 20% being singletons. The sample taken for sequencing was PBMCs or a T cell subset sorted from them (not recorded which). The receptors here all came from an adult woman who had mild COVID-19 (a few samples of this study predate the infection). Cell type and time point are not known. CDR3s include the opening cysteine and the closing phenylalanine or tryptophan. D genes are given only for firm matches. Not all rows give a size; the values are once, few, many and, for expanded clones, a class.

TRBD1	TRBJ2-5	TRBV24-1	NA	15	CATSELTGSEETQYF	TGTGCCACCAGTGAGCTGACAGGGAGTGAAGAGACCCAGTACTTC
NA	TRBJ1-1	TRBV4-3	few	15	CASSQEEGIGTEAFF	TGCGCCAGCAGCCAAGAGGAGGGGATAGGAACTGAAGCTTTCTTT
NA	TRBJ1-1	TRBV12-3/TRBV12-4	NA	13	CASSYQENTEAFF	TGTGCCAGCAGTTATCAAGAGAACACTGAAGCTTTCTTT
TRBD2	TRBJ2-5	TRBV18	NA	14	CASSPRLAQETQYF	TGTGCCAGCTCACCCAGACTAGCCCAAGAGACCCAGTACTTC
NA	TRBJ2-5	TRBV6-2/TRBV6-3	few	15	CASSYDHPKQETQYF	TGTGCCAGCAGTTACGACCACCCCAAGCAAGAGACCCAGTACTTC
NA	TRBJ1-2	TRBV7-2	few	14	CASSLTTGGYGYTF	TGTGCCAGCAGCTTAACGACAGGAGGCTATGGCTACACCTTC
NA	TRBJ2-2	TRBV5-5	few	16	CASSGEGIVYTGELFF	TGTGCCAGCAGTGGAGAGGGCATCGTTTACACCGGGGAGCTGTTTTTT
NA	TRBJ2-5	TRBV24-1	once	16	CATSDFPSVEQETQYF	TGTGCCACCAGTGATTTTCCCTCCGTAGAGCAAGAGACCCAGTACTTC
TRBD1	TRBJ2-3	TRBV25-1	few	15	CASTATGASTDTQYF	TGTGCCAGCACCGCGACAGGGGCCAGCACAGATACGCAGTATTTT
NA	TRBJ2-2	TRBV6-5	few	12	CATRRNLGELFF	TGTGCCACAAGAAGGAACCTGGGGGAGCTGTTTTTT
TRBD1	TRBJ2-6	TRBV7-2	many	17	CASSRGQGRAGANVLTF	TGTGCCAGCAGCCGAGGACAGGGGAGGGCTGGGGCCAACGTCCTGACTTTC
TRBD2	TRBJ2-3	TRBV3-1	once	19	CASSHSGLAGGPRTDTQYF	TGTGCCAGCAGCCATTCAGGACTAGCGGGAGGGCCTCGGACAGATACGCAGTATTTT
NA	TRBJ2-3	TRBV7-9	NA	14	CASSLALVTDTQYF	TGTGCCAGCAGCTTAGCCCTAGTCACAGATACGCAGTATTTT
NA	TRBJ2-1	TRBV20-1	many	15	CSASVGTSNYNEQFF	TGCAGTGCTAGCGTTGGGACTTCGAACTACAATGAGCAGTTCTTC
TRBD2	TRBJ2-7	TRBV6-5	NA	12	CASSPWGGEQYF	TGTGCCAGCAGTCCCTGGGGGGGGGAGCAGTACTTC
TRBD2	TRBJ2-5	TRBV7-9	few	14	CASSRGGVQETQYF	TGTGCCAGCAGCCGGGGGGGAGTCCAAGAGACCCAGTACTTC
NA	TRBJ2-1	TRBV14	NA	13	CASSSKAEARRVF	TGTGCCAGCAGCTCCAAGGCGGAGGCCCGGAGGGTCTTC
TRBD1	TRBJ1-1	TRBV20-1	NA	13	CSALTGAGPEAFF	TGCAGTGCTCTGACAGGGGCTGGGCCTGAAGCTTTCTTT